This TCR beta chain came from a study of cytomegalovirus exposure and HLA in healthy donors. Amplification used 60 Vbeta primers and 13 Jbeta primers. Data came from immunoSEQ multiplex PCR; TCRdb stores just in-frame clones and leaves some out. The sample includes hundreds of thousands of clones, roughly 82% of them seen just once. Study-level findings and limits: Judged likely to be a sequencing artifact was a cluster of highly shared sequence variants. A later analysis appeared to link common viral pathogens to several of the most significant clusters.

With regard to this clone: Its antigen remains unknown.

V was trimmed by 3 bases and J by 2 bases, leaving 7 bases between them. Per the germline V gene, CDR1 is SGHNT and CDR2 is YENEEA. The CDR3 totals 13 residues. The clonotype was recovered from a man between 35 and 55 years old in good health and CMV-seropositive. The gene calls are TRBV11-3 and TRBJ1-1; unclear D gene. Sequencing was performed on PBMCs. For the CDR3, the DNA is TGTGCCAGCAGCTTCGAGGGAAACACTGAAGCTTTCTTT. Amino acids: CASSFEGNTEAFF.